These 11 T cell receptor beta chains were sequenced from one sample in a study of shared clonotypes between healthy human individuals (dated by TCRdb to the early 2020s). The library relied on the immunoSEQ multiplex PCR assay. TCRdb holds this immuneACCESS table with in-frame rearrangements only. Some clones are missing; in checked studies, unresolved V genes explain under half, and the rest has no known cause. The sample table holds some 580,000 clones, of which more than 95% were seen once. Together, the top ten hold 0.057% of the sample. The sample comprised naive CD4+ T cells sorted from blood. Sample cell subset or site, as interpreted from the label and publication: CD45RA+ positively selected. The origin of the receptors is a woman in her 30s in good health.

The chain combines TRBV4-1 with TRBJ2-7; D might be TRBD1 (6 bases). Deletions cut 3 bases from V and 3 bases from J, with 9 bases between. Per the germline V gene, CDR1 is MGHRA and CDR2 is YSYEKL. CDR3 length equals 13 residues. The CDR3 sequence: CASSQEQGYEQYF. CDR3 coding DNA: TGCGCCAGCAGCCAGGAACAGGGCTACGAGCAGTACTTC.

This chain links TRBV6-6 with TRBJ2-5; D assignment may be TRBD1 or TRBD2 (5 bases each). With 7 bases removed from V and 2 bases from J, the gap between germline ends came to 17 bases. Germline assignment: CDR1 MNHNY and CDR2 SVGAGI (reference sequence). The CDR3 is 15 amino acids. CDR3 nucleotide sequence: TGTGCCAGCATTCGGACTCCGGGACCACAAGAGACCCAGTACTTC. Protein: CASIRTPGPQETQYF.

The CDR3 spells CASRRTGLNEKLFF. The CDR3 region has the DNA TGCGCCAGCAGGAGGACAGGACTAAATGAAAAACTGTTTTTT. The V and J genes are TRBV5-1 and TRBJ1-4, with 7 nucleotides matching TRBD1. CDR3 size: 14 residues. J gave up 5 bases and V 5 bases, and 6 bases lay outside the gene matches. Germline V gene data show CDR1 as SGHRS and CDR2 as YFSETQ.

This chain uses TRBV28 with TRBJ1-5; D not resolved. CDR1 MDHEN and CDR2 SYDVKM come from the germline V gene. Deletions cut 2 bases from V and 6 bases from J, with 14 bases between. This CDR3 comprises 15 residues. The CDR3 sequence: CASSLNPRHGQPQHF. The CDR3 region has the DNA TGTGCCAGCAGTTTAAACCCCAGGCACGGTCAGCCCCAGCATTTT.

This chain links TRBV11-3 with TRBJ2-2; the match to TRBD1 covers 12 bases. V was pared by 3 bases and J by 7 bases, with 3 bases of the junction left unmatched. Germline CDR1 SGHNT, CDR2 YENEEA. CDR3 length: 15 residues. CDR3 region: CASSLGTGGSGELFF. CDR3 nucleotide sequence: TGTGCCAGCAGCTTGGGGACAGGGGGCAGCGGGGAGCTGTTTTTT.

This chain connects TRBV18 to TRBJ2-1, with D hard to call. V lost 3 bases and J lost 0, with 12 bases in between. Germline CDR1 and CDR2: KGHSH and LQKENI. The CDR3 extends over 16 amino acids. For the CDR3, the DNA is TGTGCCAGCTCACCCGAACAGCCGAGCTCCTACAATGAGCAGTTCTTC. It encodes CASSPEQPSSYNEQFF.

CDR3 nucleotide sequence: TGCGCCAGCAGAATTTACAATGAGCAGTTCTTC. This sequence encodes CASRIYNEQFF. The rearrangement uses TRBV10-2 and TRBJ2-1, with no clear D. The V and J ends lost 6 bases and 4 bases respectively, with 4 bases between them. The CDR3 is 11 residues long. From germline, CDR1 is WSHSY and CDR2 SAAADI.

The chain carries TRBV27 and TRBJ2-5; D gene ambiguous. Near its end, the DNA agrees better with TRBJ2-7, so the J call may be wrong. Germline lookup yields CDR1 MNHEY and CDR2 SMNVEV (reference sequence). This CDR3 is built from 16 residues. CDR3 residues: CASSFARAPNSYEQYF. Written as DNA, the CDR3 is TGTGCCAGCAGTTTTGCTCGGGCCCCGAACTCCTACGAGCAGTACTTC.

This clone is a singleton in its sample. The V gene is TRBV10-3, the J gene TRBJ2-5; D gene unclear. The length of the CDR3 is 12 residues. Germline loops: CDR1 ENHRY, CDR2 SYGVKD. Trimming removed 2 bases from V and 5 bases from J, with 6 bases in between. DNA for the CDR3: TGTGCCATCAGTGAGCGGCGGGAGACCCAGTACTTC. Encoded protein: CAISERRETQYF.

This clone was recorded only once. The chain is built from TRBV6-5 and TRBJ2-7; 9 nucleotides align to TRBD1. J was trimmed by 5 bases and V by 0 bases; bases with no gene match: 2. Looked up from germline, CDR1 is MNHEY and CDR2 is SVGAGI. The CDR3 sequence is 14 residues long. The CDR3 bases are TGTGCCAGCAGTTACTCCGACAGGGGGAACGAGCAGTACTTC. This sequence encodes CASSYSDRGNEQYF.

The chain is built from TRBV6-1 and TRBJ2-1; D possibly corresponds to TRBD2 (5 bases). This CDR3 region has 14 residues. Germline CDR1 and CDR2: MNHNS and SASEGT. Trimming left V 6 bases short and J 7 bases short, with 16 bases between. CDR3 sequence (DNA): TGTGCCAGCAGCTCCACGCGGGTCGGTAATGAGCAGTTCTTC. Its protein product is CASSSTRVGNEQFF.